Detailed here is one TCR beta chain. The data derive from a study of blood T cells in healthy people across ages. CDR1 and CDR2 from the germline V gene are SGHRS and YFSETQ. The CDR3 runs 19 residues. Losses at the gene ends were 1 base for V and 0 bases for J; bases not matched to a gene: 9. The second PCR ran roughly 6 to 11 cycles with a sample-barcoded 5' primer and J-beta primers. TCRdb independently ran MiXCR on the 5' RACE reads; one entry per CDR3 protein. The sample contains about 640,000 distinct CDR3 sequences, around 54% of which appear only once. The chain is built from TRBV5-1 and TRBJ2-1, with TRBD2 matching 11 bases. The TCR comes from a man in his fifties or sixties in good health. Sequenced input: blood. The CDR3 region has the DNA TGCGCCAGCAGCTTGTCAGGGACTAGCGGCGTGAGCTCCTACAATGAGCAGTTCTTC. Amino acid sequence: CASSLSGTSGVSSYNEQFF.